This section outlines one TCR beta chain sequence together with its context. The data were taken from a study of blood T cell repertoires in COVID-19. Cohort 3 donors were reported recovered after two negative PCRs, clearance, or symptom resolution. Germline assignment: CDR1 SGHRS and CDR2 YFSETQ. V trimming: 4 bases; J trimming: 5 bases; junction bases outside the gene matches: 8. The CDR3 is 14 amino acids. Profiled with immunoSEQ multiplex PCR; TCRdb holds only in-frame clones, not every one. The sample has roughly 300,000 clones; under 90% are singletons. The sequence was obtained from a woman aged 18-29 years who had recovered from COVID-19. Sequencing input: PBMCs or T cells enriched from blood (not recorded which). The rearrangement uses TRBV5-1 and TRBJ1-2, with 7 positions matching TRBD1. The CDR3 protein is CASSETTGQYGYTF. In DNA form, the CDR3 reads TGCGCCAGCAGCGAAACGACAGGGCAGTATGGCTACACCTTC.